This TCR beta chain was sequenced during a study of OX40 agonist ivuxolimab in advanced cancers. Turning to the study itself: Patients treated during dose escalation were battling hepatocellular carcinoma, melanoma, renal cell or head and neck cancer. Therapy given before enrollment (anti-PD-1, anti-PD-L1 or anti-CTLA-4) was allowed, and roughly 41% had some.

This CDR3 spans 15 amino acids. CDR1 SGHTA and CDR2 FQGNSA come from the germline V gene. Between the trimmed V and J ends, which lost 9 bases and 1 base, there was a span of 16 bases. The repertoire was sequenced with immunoSEQ multiplex PCR; TCRdb's copy has only in-frame clones and lacks some. This table holds roughly 77,000 clones, approximately 92% found once. Sequenced here: CD4+ or CD8+ T cells sorted from blood, sampled in a trial of the OX40 agonist ivuxolimab. The chain uses TRBV7-2 and TRBJ2-1, with D perhaps TRBD2 (6 bases). This receptor was obtained from an adult with an advanced solid tumor such as melanoma, head and neck, liver or kidney cancer. This chain's CDR3 is CARTERAGSYNEQFF. The CDR3 DNA is TGTGCCAGGACCGAGCGGGCCGGGTCCTACAATGAGCAGTTCTTC.